This TCR beta chain was recovered during a study of T cells in Graves' hyperthyroidism and ophthalmopathy. Study observations and caveats: The model predicted ophthalmopathy a median roughly six months before onset.

This clonotype showed up many times. What it binds is not known. Amplification yielded TCR beta CDR3 regions, with RNA transcripts as the source. TCR CDR3 underwent first-round RT-PCR with the HTBI primer set. MiXCR, run by TCRdb on the multiplex PCR reads, gives a single entry per CDR3 protein. The table lists roughly 330,000 distinct CDR3 sequences, roughly 15% of them singletons. Trimming cost V 4 bases and J 0 bases, with 12 bases left between them. The CDR3 has 15 amino acids. Germline CDR1 and CDR2: SGHRS and YFSETQ. The sequencing input was blood. The chain recombines TRBV5-1 with TRBJ2-3, with D hard to call. This TCR derives from a man aged 25 to 40 with Graves' hyperthyroidism. This CDR3 reads CASSLLESSTDTQYF. The CDR3 DNA reads TGCGCCAGCAGCCTGCTAGAGAGTAGCACAGATACGCAGTATTTT.